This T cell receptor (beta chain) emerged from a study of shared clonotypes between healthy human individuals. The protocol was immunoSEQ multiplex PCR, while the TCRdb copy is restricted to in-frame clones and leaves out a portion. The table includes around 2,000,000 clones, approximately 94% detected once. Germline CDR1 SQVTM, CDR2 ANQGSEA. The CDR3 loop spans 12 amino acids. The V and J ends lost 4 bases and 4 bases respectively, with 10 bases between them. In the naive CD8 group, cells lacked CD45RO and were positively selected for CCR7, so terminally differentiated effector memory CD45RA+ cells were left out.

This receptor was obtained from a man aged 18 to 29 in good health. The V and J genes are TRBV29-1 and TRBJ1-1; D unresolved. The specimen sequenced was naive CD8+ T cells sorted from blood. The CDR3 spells CSVGGRFTEAFF. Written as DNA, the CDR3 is TGCAGCGTTGGTGGACGGTTCACTGAAGCTTTCTTT.